This T cell receptor beta chain derives from a study of radiation and T cells in renal cell carcinoma. Study outcomes and limitations: Top tumor clonotypes rose in blood 2 weeks post-radiation, then contracted.

CDR3 length: 13 amino acids. Trimming stripped 5 bases from V and 4 bases from J, with 13 bases between. Per germline, CDR1 SGDLS and CDR2 YYNGEE. The method was immunoSEQ multiplex PCR; TCRdb's version includes in-frame clones alone and lacks a portion of them. The top ten clones hold roughly 4% of a sample with 140,000 to 150,000 clones, less than 90% of them seen once. Points on this clone: Its antigen is unidentified.

Specified time point: baseline pretreatment blood. Treatment of the sample: 15 Gy SBRT to primary tumor, nephrectomy 4 weeks later. The specimen was blood, collected from a patient whose treatment included radiotherapy and nephrectomy. The chain is built from TRBV9 and TRBJ2-7; D assignment may be TRBD1 or TRBD2 (5 bases each). This receptor was identified in a woman between 65 and 79 years old with renal cell carcinoma. The CDR3 DNA is TGTGCCAGCAGTCGGGACGGTGCGTACGAGCAGTACTTC. This gives the protein CASSRDGAYEQYF.